The 8 T cell receptor beta chains listed next were all sequenced from one sample in a study of cytomegalovirus exposure and HLA in healthy donors. The PCR made use of 60 Vbeta and 13 Jbeta primers. Produced via immunoSEQ multiplex PCR; TCRdb's table is partial and in-frame only. This sample has about 140,000 clones, with around four fifths found just once. Material: PBMCs. These receptors were collected from a woman in her sixties or seventies in good health and CMV-seropositive.

The chain has TRBV7-2 and TRBJ2-2; D is uncertain. Germline CDR1 reads SGHTA; CDR2 reads FQGNSA. Trimming shortened V by 2 bases and J by 8 bases, and 6 bases separated the two germline ends. This CDR3 spans 12 amino acids. CDR3 sequence reads: CASSLTQGELFF. The CDR3 nucleotides are TGTGCCAGCAGCTTAACACAAGGGGAGCTGTTTTTT. Supplemented by reference TRBV7-2 and TRBJ2-2, the full variable domain reads GAGVSQSPSNKVTEKGKDVELRCDPISGHTALYWYRQSLGQGLEFLIYFQGNSAPDKSGLPSDRFSAERTGGSVSTLTIQRTQQEDSAVYLCASSLTQGELFFGEGSRLTVL.

The V gene is TRBV5-6, the J gene TRBJ2-5; D may be TRBD2 (5 bases). TRBJ2-7 explains the end of the DNA better; the J call may be wrong. The CDR3 spans 13 residues. Germline V gene lookup returns CDR1 SGHDT and CDR2 YYEEEE. The CDR3 here is CASSLVLANEQYF. The DNA of the CDR3 is TGTGCCAGCAGCTTGGTGCTAGCCAACGAGCAGTACTTC.

This clone was detected only once. V usage is TRBV5-3 and J usage is TRBJ1-5; D gene ambiguous. TRBV5-3 is sorted into the ORF group, with uncertain function. Trimming took off 1 base at V and 6 bases at J, with 11 bases between the two ends. The CDR3 totals 14 residues. The CDR3 spells CARSLSRVGQPQHF. In DNA form, the CDR3 reads TGTGCCAGAAGCTTGAGTCGGGTGGGTCAGCCCCAGCATTTT.

The gene calls are TRBV27 and TRBJ1-1; D not certain. The germline CDR1 and CDR2 sequences are MNHEY and SMNVEV (reference sequence). Trimming stripped 1 base from V and 7 bases from J, with 10 bases between. This CDR3 has 13 amino acids. CDR3 loop: CASSLFIGDEAFF. In DNA, the CDR3 is TGTGCCAGCAGTTTATTTATCGGGGATGAAGCTTTCTTT.

This chain links TRBV19 with TRBJ1-1, with TRBD1 identical over 7 bases. Germline-derived CDR1 and CDR2 are LNHDA and SQIVND (reference sequence). This CDR3 is built from 15 residues. V gave up 4 bases and J gave up 1 base; unmatched junction bases: 6. DNA of the CDR3: TGTGCCAGTAGTACCCCGGACAGGCCGAACACTGAAGCTTTCTTT. Amino acid sequence: CASSTPDRPNTEAFF.

The gene calls are TRBV30 and TRBJ2-1; 8 bases align to TRBD1. The V gene end was trimmed by 5 bases and the J gene end by 5 bases; junction bases not matched to a gene: 8. Germline V lookup: CDR1 GTSNPN, CDR2 SVGIG (reference sequence). CDR3 length equals 14 residues. CDR3: CAWRFGTGNNEQFF. DNA of the CDR3: TGTGCCTGGCGCTTCGGGACAGGCAACAATGAGCAGTTCTTC. Complete variable domain (other parts from reference TRBV30 and TRBJ2-1): SQTIHQWPATLVQPVGSPLSLECTVEGTSNPNLYWYRQAAGRGLQLLFYSVGIGQISSEVPQNLSASRPQDRQFILSSKKLLLSDSGFYLCAWRFGTGNNEQFFGPGTRLTVL.

V is TRBV28 and J is TRBJ1-1, with 8 positions matching TRBD1. V was clipped by 3 bases and J by 6 bases; unmatched bases: 6. The V gene's germline CDR1 is MDHEN and CDR2 SYDVKM. This CDR3 is 14 amino acids long. The CDR3 is CASSFPGQGPEAFF. Here the CDR3 DNA reads TGTGCCAGCAGTTTCCCCGGACAGGGCCCTGAAGCTTTCTTT. Full variable domain (missing parts from reference TRBV28 and TRBJ1-1): DVKVTQSSRYLVKRTGEKVFLECVQDMDHENMFWYRQDPGLGLRLIYFSYDVKMKEKGDIPEGYSVSREKKERFSLILESASTNQTSMYLCASSFPGQGPEAFFGQGTRLTVV.

This chain links TRBV6-6 with TRBJ2-7, with a possible D match to TRBD2 (6 bases). The CDR3 extends over 14 amino acids. V lost 5 bases to trimming and J lost 3 bases, with 14 bases between them. Germline V gene data show CDR1 as MNHNY and CDR2 as SVGAGI (reference sequence). CDR3 in DNA: TGTGCCAGCAGTACTCAGGGACTCTTCTACGAGCAGTACTTC. Its translation is CASSTQGLFYEQYF.